This TCR beta chain emerged from a study of shared clonotypes between healthy human individuals. Findings and caveats of the study: Unshared clonotypes carried lower generation probabilities than those common to all four donors.

About this clone: Its antigen remains unknown.

Generated by immunoSEQ multiplex PCR, the TCRdb table keeps only in-frame clones and is missing some. The repertoire includes under 1,900,000 clones, approximately 98.5% of them detected once, and under 0.45% sits in the top ten. The CDR3 length is 14 residues. V lost 0 bases to trimming and J lost 4 bases, with 9 bases between them. In germline, CDR1 is LGHNA, CDR2 YSLEER. Sequencing was performed on naive CD4+ T cells sorted from blood. The subset denotes: CD45RA+ positively selected. The chain links TRBV4-3 to TRBJ1-2; the D is unclear. This TCR was sampled from a man aged 30 to 45 in good health. CDR3 amino acids: CASSQEGGAYGYTF. CDR3 DNA: TGCGCCAGCAGCCAAGAAGGTGGCGCCTATGGCTACACCTTC.